One sample yielded the 19 T cell receptor beta chains listed below, sequenced in a study of identical twins. TCRdb reprocessed the 5' RACE reads via MiXCR and lists one record per CDR3 protein. The sample has about 530,000 distinct CDR3 sequences, approximately 20% seen once. These data were also filed under a second study, of yellow fever vaccine responses in identical twins.

The specimen sequenced was CD4+ T cells sorted from blood. These receptors were obtained from a woman aged 18-29 years in good health.

The rearrangement joins TRBV25-1 to TRBJ1-6, with D hard to call. Germline V CDR1 and CDR2: MGHDK, SYGVNS. The CDR3 spans 13 residues. Deletions cut 4 bases from V and 10 bases from J, with 11 bases between. The CDR3 is CASSGTVVSPLHF. For the CDR3, the DNA is TGTGCCAGCAGTGGCACAGTGGTATCACCCCTCCACTTT.

In this sample, this clonotype turned up a few times. V is TRBV10-3 and J is TRBJ2-7, with 8 nucleotides matching TRBD1. The germline gives CDR1 ENHRY, CDR2 SYGVKD. CDR3 length: 12 residues. V shed 9 bases and J 2 bases; nucleotides not matched to a gene: 3. The CDR3: CAMEDRAYEQYF. The DNA for the CDR3 is TGTGCCATGGAGGACAGGGCCTACGAGCAGTACTTC.

This chain uses TRBV7-9 with TRBJ2-2; TRBD1 is a possible D gene (5 bases). The germline V gene has CDR1 SEHNR and CDR2 FQNEAQ (reference sequence). The CDR3 totals 17 residues. Trimming took 2 bases from V and 1 from J, leaving 14 bases between them. The DNA of the CDR3 is TGTGCCAGCAGCTTATTGGGGCGTGGCGGGAACACCGGGGAGCTGTTTTTT. Encoded protein: CASSLLGRGGNTGELFF.

This clonotype was counted a few times. The chain has TRBV12-3 or TRBV12-4 and TRBJ1-1; 8 bases match TRBD1. The CDR3 sequence is 16 residues long. With V trimmed by 7 bases and J by 6 bases, 16 bases remained unmatched. CDR3 nucleotide sequence: TGTGCCAGCACTCCCGGACAGGGCGGATATAATTCTGAAGCTTTCTTT. It translates to CASTPGQGGYNSEAFF.

This clonotype turned up a few times. The chain has TRBV7-9 and TRBJ2-2; D gene unclear. Germline V gene data show CDR1 as SEHNR and CDR2 as FQNEAQ (reference sequence). V lost 5 bases and J lost 1, with 11 bases in between. The CDR3 has 15 residues. The CDR3 sequence: CASSTESRNTGELFF. For the CDR3, the DNA is TGTGCCAGCAGCACCGAATCAAGGAACACCGGGGAGCTGTTTTTT.

This clonotype turned up a few times. This chain uses TRBV5-1 with TRBJ1-4, with D unclear. The CDR3 is made up of 14 amino acids. The germline V and J ends were trimmed by 2 bases and 1 base, with 6 bases remaining between them. Per the germline V gene, CDR1 is SGHRS and CDR2 is YFSETQ. The CDR3 DNA follows: TGCGCCAGCAGCTTTGAGCGAACTAATGAAAAACTGTTTTTT. Its translation is CASSFERTNEKLFF.

This clonotype has a handful of counts. The chain joins TRBV9 to TRBJ1-2; tentatively, D is TRBD1 (5 bases). CDR3 length: 14 amino acids. In germline, CDR1 is SGDLS, CDR2 YYNGEE. The V end was cut by 3 bases, the J end by 4 bases, with 13 bases between. CDR3 amino acids: CASSEGSTGYGYTF. DNA for the CDR3: TGTGCCAGCAGCGAGGGGTCGACTGGCTATGGCTACACCTTC.

This clonotype was seen more than once but under ten times. This chain links TRBV5-1 with TRBJ2-7; 9 positions agree with TRBD2. The CDR3 sequence is 16 residues long. Germline V lookup: CDR1 SGHRS, CDR2 YFSETQ. V was clipped by 0 bases and J by 2 bases; unmatched bases: 6. This CDR3 reads CASSLGTSGWTYEQYF. The CDR3 DNA reads as TGCGCCAGCAGCTTGGGTACTAGCGGGTGGACCTACGAGCAGTACTTC.

The chain uses TRBV5-1 and TRBJ2-3; 7 bases match TRBD2. The V segment lost 0 bases and the J segment 1 base; nucleotides outside the gene matches: 11. The CDR3 sequence is 18 residues long. Germline values: CDR1 SGHRS, CDR2 YFSETQ. The CDR3 DNA follows: TGCGCCAGCAGCTTGGAGTGGACTAGTAATTCAGGCACAGATACGCAGTATTTT. Residues: CASSLEWTSNSGTDTQYF.

The rearrangement uses TRBV24-1 and TRBJ2-3, with a weak D call TRBD2 (6 bases). Deletions cut 0 bases from V and 1 base from J, with 10 bases between. CDR3 length equals 16 residues. Germline V CDR1 and CDR2: KGHDR, SFDVKD. The CDR3 protein is CATSDLPGRRTDTQYF. In nucleotides, the CDR3 is TGTGCCACCAGTGATTTGCCGGGGAGGCGCACAGATACGCAGTATTTT.

This chain uses TRBV5-1 with TRBJ1-1, with a weak D call TRBD1 (5 bases). Germline CDR1 SGHRS, CDR2 YFSETQ. V lost 4 bases to trimming and J lost 4 bases, with 14 bases between them. CDR3 length: 14 residues. For the CDR3, the DNA is TGCGCCAGCAGCGATCAGTCAAGGGGCACTGAAGCTTTCTTT. Its protein product is CASSDQSRGTEAFF.

The chain is built from TRBV28 and TRBJ1-2; 7 bases match TRBD1. The germline V gene has CDR1 MDHEN and CDR2 SYDVKM. CDR3 length equals 13 residues. V lost 8 bases, J lost 1 base, and 4 bases stayed unmatched. CDR3 residues: CASGDSINYGYTF. The CDR3 DNA is TGTGCCAGCGGGGACAGTATTAACTATGGCTACACCTTC.

In this sample, this clonotype turned up a few times. The genes are TRBV12-3 or TRBV12-4 and TRBJ2-3; possibly TRBD1 for D (6 bases). The CDR3 is 17 residues long. The ends were cut back, 7 bases at V and 0 bases at J, with 20 bases in the middle. The DNA of the CDR3 is TGTGCCAGCACCACGTTACAGGGTAGTACTAGCACAGATACGCAGTATTTT. Translation gives CASTTLQGSTSTDTQYF.

This clonotype was recorded a few times. The J gene is TRBJ2-3, the V gene TRBV20-1; TRBD2 aligns across 12 bases. V was pared by 1 base and J by 3 bases, with 5 bases of the junction left unmatched. The CDR3 contains 16 residues. Germline loops: CDR1 DFQATT, CDR2 SNEGSKA (reference sequence). DNA of the CDR3: TGCAGTGCTAGAGGAGGGGGGACTAGCGGGACAGATACGCAGTATTTT. Its translation: CSARGGGTSGTDTQYF.

This clonotype has a handful of counts. The gene calls are TRBV3-1 and TRBJ2-2; possibly TRBD2 for D (6 bases). This CDR3 has 14 amino acids. Germline values: CDR1 LGHDT, CDR2 YNNKEL (reference sequence). Deletions cut 0 bases from V and 9 bases from J, with 11 bases between. DNA of the CDR3: TGTGCCAGCAGCCAAGATAGACTAGTCAGGGAGCTGTTTTTT. Translating it yields CASSQDRLVRELFF. Based on the CDR3 plus reference TRBV3-1 and TRBJ2-2, the full variable domain is DTAVSQTPKYLVTQMGNDKSIKCEQNLGHDTMYWYKQDSKKFLKIMFSYNNKELIINETVPNRFSPKSPDKAHLNLHINSLELGDSAVYFCASSQDRLVRELFFGEGSRLTVL.

V usage is TRBV10-3 and J usage is TRBJ2-3, with 12 bases aligning to TRBD2. From germline, CDR1 is ENHRY and CDR2 SYGVKD. The CDR3 consists of 15 residues. V trimming: 6 bases; J trimming: 4 bases; junction bases outside the gene matches: 5. CDR3 sequence reads: CAISRLAGEADTQYF. Here the CDR3 DNA reads TGTGCCATCAGCCGACTAGCGGGAGAGGCAGATACGCAGTATTTT.

V is TRBV4-2 and J is TRBJ2-1; unclear D gene. The CDR3 has 15 amino acids. The germline V gene encodes CDR1 LGHNA and CDR2 YNFKEQ. Trimming cost V 5 bases and J 0 bases, with 11 bases left between them. The DNA of the CDR3 is TGTGCCAGCAGCGTTCACCAAAGCTCCTACAATGAGCAGTTCTTC. Translating gives CASSVHQSSYNEQFF.

This clonotype was found a few times. V is TRBV3-1 and J is TRBJ2-7, with 9 bases matching TRBD1. CDR1 LGHDT and CDR2 YNNKEL come from the germline V gene (reference sequence). Trimming took 8 bases from V and 0 from J; bases not matched to a gene: 11. CDR3 length: 16 residues. The CDR3 sequence is CASLRGQGPFSYEQYV. The CDR3 DNA is TGTGCCAGCCTGCGTGGACAGGGGCCCTTCTCCTACGAGCAGTACGTC.

The chain is built from TRBV7-3 and TRBJ2-2; D remains ambiguous. CDR3 size: 14 residues. Germline CDR1 is SGHTA and CDR2 is FQGTGA. V lost 2 bases to trimming and J lost 10 bases, with 14 bases between them. The CDR3 DNA sequence: TGTGCCAGCAGCTTATCCCAACCCCCGGCGGAGCTGTTTTTT. Encoded protein: CASSLSQPPAELFF.